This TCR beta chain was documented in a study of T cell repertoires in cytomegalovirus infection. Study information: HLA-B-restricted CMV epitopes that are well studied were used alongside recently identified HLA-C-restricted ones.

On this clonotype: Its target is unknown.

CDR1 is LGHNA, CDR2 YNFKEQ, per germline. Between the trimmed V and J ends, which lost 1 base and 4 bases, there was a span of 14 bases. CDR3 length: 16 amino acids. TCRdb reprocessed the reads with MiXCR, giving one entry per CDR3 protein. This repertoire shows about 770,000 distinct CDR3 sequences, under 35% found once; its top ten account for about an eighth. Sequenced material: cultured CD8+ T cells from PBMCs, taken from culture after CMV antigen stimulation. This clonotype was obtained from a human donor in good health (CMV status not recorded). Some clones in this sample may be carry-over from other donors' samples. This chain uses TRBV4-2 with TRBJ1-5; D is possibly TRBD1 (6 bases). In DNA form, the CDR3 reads TGTGCCAGCAGCCAAGGAGGGGGAGGTGTTAATCAGCCCCAGCATTTT. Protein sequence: CASSQGGGGVNQPQHF.